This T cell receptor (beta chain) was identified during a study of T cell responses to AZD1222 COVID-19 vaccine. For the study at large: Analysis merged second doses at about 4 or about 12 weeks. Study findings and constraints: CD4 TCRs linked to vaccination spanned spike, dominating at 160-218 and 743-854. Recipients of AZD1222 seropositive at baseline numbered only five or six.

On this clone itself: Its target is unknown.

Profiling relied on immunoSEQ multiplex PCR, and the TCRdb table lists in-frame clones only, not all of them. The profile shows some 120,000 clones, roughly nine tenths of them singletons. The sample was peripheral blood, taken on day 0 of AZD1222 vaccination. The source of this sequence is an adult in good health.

The CDR3 region has the DNA TGTGCCAGCAGCTTGGAGCGGGCCATGAACACTGAAGCTTTCTTT. This translates into CASSLERAMNTEAFF. V and J are TRBV5-5 and TRBJ1-1, with D unclear. V dropped 0 bases and J dropped 0 bases, with 9 bases sitting between them. The CDR3 sequence is 15 residues long. CDR1 and CDR2 (germline): SGHKS, YYEKEE (reference sequence).